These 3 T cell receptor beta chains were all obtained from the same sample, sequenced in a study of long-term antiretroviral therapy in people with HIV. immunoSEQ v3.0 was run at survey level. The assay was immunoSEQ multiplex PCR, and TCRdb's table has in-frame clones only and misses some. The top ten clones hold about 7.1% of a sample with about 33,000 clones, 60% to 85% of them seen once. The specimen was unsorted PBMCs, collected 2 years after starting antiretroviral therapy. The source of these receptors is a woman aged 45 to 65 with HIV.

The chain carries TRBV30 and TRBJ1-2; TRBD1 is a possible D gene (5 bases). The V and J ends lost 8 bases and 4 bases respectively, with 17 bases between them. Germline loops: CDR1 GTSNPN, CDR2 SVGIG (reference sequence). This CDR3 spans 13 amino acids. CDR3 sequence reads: CARTAYGGYGYTF. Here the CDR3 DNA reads TGTGCCCGGACTGCGTATGGGGGCTATGGCTACACCTTC.

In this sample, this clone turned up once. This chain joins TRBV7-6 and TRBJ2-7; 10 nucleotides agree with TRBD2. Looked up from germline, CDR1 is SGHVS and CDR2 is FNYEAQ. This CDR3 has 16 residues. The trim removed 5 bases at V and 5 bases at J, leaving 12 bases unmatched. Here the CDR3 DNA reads TGTGCCAGCAGCATGCCGCTAGCGGGGGCTTCCGACGAGCAGTACTTC. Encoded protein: CASSMPLAGASDEQYF.

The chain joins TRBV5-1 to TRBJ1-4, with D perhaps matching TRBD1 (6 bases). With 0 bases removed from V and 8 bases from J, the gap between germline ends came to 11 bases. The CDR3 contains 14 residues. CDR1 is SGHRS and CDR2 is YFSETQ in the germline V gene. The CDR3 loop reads CASSLDFGTEKLFF. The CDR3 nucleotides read TGCGCCAGCAGCTTGGATTTTGGGACAGAAAAACTGTTTTTT.